Shown below are 10 T cell receptor beta chains from a single sample sequenced in a study of control samples from healthy donors and cancer patients (TCRdb year 2020). Library generation was performed with the immunoSEQ multiplex PCR assay. In TCRdb, the immuneACCESS table is reduced to in-frame sequences with V and J assigned. These tables do not hold every clone; where another copy was compared, an unresolved V gene accounts for under half, and the others remain unexplained. The sample includes about 160,000 clones, with around 95% observed a single time. Of the sample, 8.5% is held by the ten largest clones. Sequenced input: blood. These receptors were obtained from a woman in her 40s in good health.

V usage is TRBV9 and J usage is TRBJ2-7; 7 bases match TRBD2. Germline CDR1 reads SGDLS; CDR2 reads YYNGEE. J gave up 6 bases and V 0 bases, and 3 bases lay outside the gene matches. The CDR3 runs 13 residues. The CDR3, as DNA: TGTGCCAGCAGCGTAGGCGGGAGCGGCGAGCAGTACTTC. Translating it yields CASSVGGSGEQYF.

V gene TRBV14 combines with J gene TRBJ2-6; D gene unclear. The CDR3 loop spans 15 amino acids. The germline V gene encodes CDR1 SGHDN and CDR2 FVKESK. The germline V and J ends were trimmed by 3 bases and 2 bases, with 8 bases remaining between them. The CDR3 spells CASSHFLAGANVLTF. DNA of the CDR3: TGTGCCAGCAGCCACTTCCTCGCTGGGGCCAACGTCCTGACTTTC.

V gene TRBV9 combines with J gene TRBJ2-5; 7 bases fit TRBD1. Trimming cost V 7 bases and J 3 bases; bases outside gene matches: 6. The CDR3 totals 13 residues. Germline CDR1 is SGDLS and CDR2 is YYNGEE. CDR3 loop: CASGRQGKETQYF. CDR3 bases: TGTGCCAGCGGTAGACAGGGAAAAGAGACCCAGTACTTC.

This chain joins TRBV5-4 and TRBJ1-1; a weak D match, TRBD1 (6 bases). Trimming took off 2 bases at V and 4 bases at J, with 12 bases between the two ends. The CDR3 extends over 14 amino acids. Germline V gene data show CDR1 as SGHNT and CDR2 as YYREEE (reference sequence). The CDR3, as DNA: TGTGCCAGCAGCTTATTTCAGGGGACCACTGAAGCTTTCTTT. This sequence encodes CASSLFQGTTEAFF.

This chain joins TRBV2 and TRBJ2-1, with TRBD2 matching 9 bases. Germline-derived CDR1 and CDR2 are SNHLY and FYNNEI. V shed 4 bases, J shed 16 bases, and the junction held 5 bases outside the gene matches. This CDR3 contains 11 residues. In DNA form, the CDR3 reads TGTGCCAGCAGTGGGGTAGCGGGGGAATTCTTC. Amino acid sequence: CASSGVAGEFF.

The chain has TRBV29-1 and TRBJ1-4; D is perhaps TRBD1 (6 bases). V lost 7 bases to trimming and J lost 6 bases, with 18 bases between them. This CDR3 region has 14 residues. Germline V lookup: CDR1 SQVTM, CDR2 ANQGSEA. The CDR3 nucleotides are TGCAGCGCTGCGCTGTCCGGGGGCGATGAAAAACTGTTTTTT. Translating gives CSAALSGGDEKLFF.

V is TRBV4-1 and J is TRBJ2-7; 8 bases line up with TRBD1. The germline V gene encodes CDR1 MGHRA and CDR2 YSYEKL. The CDR3 length is 15 residues. V dropped 4 bases and J dropped 7; count of bases not matched to a gene: 12. CDR3 DNA: TGCGCCAGCAGCCTAGAGACAGGGGTTTTTAGTGAGCAGTACTTC. Amino acids: CASSLETGVFSEQYF.

The chain combines TRBV6-5 with TRBJ1-2; D possibly corresponds to TRBD1 (5 bases). The V and J ends lost 3 bases and 4 bases respectively, with 18 bases between them. The CDR3 covers 16 residues. Germline CDR1 MNHEY, CDR2 SVGAGI. This CDR3 reads CASSYEGRRHLYGYTF. CDR3 bases: TGTGCCAGCAGTTATGAGGGGCGCCGGCATCTCTATGGCTACACCTTC.

A single count supports this clone. This chain connects TRBV4-3 to TRBJ1-4, with D perhaps matching TRBD1 (5 bases). This CDR3 is 16 amino acids long. Germline V gene sequence: CDR1 LGHNA, CDR2 YSLEER. The germline V and J ends were trimmed by 2 bases and 8 bases, with 18 bases remaining between them. CDR3 bases: TGCGCCAGCAGCCAAAGATTTGGGCAGGGTGGGGAAAAACTGTTTTTT. Its protein is CASSQRFGQGGEKLFF.

Remarks on this clone: The CDR3 does not end in the conserved phenylalanine or tryptophan, so this is likely a read error. The limits of the CDR3 on the DNA are not certain, so only TCRdb's listed CDR3 is given. This chain links TRBV6-7 with TRBJ2-7. TRBV6-7 is placed among ORFs of uncertain function. The CDR3 is 11 residues long, counting both termini. The CDR3 sequence is CASSYVDQCWT.